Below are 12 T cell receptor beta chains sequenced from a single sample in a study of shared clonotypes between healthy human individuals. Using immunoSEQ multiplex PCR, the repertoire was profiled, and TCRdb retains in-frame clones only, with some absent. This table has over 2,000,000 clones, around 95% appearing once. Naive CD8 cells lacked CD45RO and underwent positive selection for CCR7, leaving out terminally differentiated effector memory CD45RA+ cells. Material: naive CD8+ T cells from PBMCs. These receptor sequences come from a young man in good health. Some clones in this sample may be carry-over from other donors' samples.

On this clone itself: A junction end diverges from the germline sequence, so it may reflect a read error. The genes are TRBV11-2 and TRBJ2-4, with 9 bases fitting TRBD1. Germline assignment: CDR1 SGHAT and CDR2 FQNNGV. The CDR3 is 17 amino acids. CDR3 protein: CVSSFPRQGVGKNIQYF. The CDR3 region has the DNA TGTGTCAGCAGCTTTCCCCGACAGGGGGTTGGCAAAAACATTCAGTACTTC.

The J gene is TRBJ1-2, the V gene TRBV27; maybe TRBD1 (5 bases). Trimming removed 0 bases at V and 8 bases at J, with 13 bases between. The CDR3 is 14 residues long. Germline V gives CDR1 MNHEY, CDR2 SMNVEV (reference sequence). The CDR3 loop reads CASSLSGGGVGYTF. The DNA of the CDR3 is TGTGCCAGCAGTTTATCCGGCGGGGGAGTGGGCTACACCTTC.

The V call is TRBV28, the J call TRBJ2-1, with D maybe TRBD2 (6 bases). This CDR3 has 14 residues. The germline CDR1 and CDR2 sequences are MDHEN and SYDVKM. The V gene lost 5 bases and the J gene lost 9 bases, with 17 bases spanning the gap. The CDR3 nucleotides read TGTGCCAGCAGTATAACCCTCGGGAGAACTGAGCAGTTCTTC. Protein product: CASSITLGRTEQFF.

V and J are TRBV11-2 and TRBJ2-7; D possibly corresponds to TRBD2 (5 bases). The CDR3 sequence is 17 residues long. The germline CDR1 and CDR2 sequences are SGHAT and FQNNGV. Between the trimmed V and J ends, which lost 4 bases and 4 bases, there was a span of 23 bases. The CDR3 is CASSSKRQSGKRYEQYF. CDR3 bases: TGTGCCAGCAGCTCCAAACGGCAGTCGGGAAAGAGGTACGAGCAGTACTTC.

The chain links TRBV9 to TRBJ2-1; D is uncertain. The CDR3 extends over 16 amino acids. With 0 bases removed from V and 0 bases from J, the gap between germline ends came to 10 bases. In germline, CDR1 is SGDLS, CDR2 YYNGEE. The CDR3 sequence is CASSVDPGLSYNEQFF. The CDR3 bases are TGTGCCAGCAGCGTAGATCCAGGCCTCTCCTACAATGAGCAGTTCTTC.

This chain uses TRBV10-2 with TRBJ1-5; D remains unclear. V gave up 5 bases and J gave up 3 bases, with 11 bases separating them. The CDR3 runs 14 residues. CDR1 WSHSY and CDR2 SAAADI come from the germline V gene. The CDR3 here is CASSPIPYNQPQHF. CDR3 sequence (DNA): TGCGCCAGCAGTCCCATACCGTACAATCAGCCCCAGCATTTT.

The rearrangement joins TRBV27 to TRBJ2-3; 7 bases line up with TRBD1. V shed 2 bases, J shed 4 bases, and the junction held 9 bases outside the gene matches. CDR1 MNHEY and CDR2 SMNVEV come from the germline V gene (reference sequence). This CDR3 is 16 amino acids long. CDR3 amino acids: CASSLIDRAGPDTQYF. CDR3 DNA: TGTGCCAGCAGTTTAATTGACAGGGCTGGTCCAGATACGCAGTATTTT.

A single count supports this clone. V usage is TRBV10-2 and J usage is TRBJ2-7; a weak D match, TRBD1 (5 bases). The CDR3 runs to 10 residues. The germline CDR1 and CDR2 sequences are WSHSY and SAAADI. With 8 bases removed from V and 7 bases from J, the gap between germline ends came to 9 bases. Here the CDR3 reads CASGAWEQYF. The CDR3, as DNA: TGCGCCAGCGGGGCCTGGGAGCAGTACTTC.

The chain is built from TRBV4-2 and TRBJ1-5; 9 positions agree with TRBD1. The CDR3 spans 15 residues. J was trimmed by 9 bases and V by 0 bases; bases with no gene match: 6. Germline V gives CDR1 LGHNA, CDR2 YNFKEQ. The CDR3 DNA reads TGTGCCAGCAGCCAAGAGGGACAGGGTTGGTGGCCCCAGCATTTT. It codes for CASSQEGQGWWPQHF.

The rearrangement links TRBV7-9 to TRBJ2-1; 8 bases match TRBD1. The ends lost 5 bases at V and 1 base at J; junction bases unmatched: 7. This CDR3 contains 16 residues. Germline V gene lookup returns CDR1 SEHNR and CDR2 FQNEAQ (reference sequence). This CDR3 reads CASSVGTGVSYNEQFF. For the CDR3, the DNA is TGTGCCAGCAGCGTGGGGACAGGCGTATCCTACAATGAGCAGTTCTTC.

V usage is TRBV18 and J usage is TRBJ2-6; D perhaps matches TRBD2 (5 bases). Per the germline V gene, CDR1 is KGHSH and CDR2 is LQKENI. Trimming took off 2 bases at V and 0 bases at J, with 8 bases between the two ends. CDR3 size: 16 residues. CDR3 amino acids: CASSPVEVSGANVLTF. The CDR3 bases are TGTGCCAGCTCACCAGTGGAGGTCTCTGGGGCCAACGTCCTGACTTTC.

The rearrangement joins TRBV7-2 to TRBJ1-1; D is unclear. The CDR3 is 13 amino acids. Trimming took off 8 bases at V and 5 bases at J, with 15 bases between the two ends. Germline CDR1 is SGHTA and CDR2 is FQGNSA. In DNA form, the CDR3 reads TGTGCCAGCCAAGAAGTGCTGAGTACTGAAGCTTTCTTT. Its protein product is CASQEVLSTEAFF.